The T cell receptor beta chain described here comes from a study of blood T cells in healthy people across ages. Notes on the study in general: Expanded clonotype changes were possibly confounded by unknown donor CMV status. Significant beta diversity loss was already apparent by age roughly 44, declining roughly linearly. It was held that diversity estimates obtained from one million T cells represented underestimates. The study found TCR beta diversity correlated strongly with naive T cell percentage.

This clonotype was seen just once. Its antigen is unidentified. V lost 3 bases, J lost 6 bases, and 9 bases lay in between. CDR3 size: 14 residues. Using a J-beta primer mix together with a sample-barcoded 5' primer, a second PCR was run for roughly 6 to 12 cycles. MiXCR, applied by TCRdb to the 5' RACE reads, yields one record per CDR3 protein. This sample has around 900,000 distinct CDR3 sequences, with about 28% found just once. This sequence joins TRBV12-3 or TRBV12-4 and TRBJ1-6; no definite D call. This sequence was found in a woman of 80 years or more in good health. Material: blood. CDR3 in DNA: TGTGCCAGCAGTTTTAGTAGTATTAATTCACCCCTCCACTTT. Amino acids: CASSFSSINSPLHF.